This T cell receptor (beta chain) was documented in a study of T cells in Graves' hyperthyroidism and ophthalmopathy. Study-wide points: Appearing also in blood were most of the thyroid clonotypes expanded above 0.001.

V dropped 5 bases and J dropped 4 bases, with 17 bases sitting between them. This CDR3 comprises 15 residues. Germline lookup yields CDR1 MNHEY and CDR2 SVGEGT. On this clonotype itself: Its antigen is currently unknown.

The TCR beta CDR3 regions underwent amplification using RNA transcripts as the source. Primed by the HTBI set, a first-round RT-PCR was run on the TCR CDR3. Using its own MiXCR run on the multiplex PCR reads, TCRdb lists one record per CDR3 protein. The table records 530,000 or so distinct CDR3 sequences, roughly a quarter of them present only once. For ophthalmopathy patients, the Clinical Activity Score was at least 3 and the NOSPECS grade at least 4; duration was under 3 months. The chain combines TRBV6-2 or TRBV6-3 with TRBJ2-5; a possible D gene is TRBD2 (5 bases). This clonotype originated in a woman aged 30 to 39 with Graves' ophthalmopathy. What was sequenced was blood. The CDR3 region is CASSRTPAAGETQYF. CDR3 coding DNA: TGTGCCAGCAGTAGGACTCCTGCGGCCGGAGAGACCCAGTACTTC.